The TCR beta chain described here comes from a study of vaccination effects on CD4 cells after COVID-19 (dated by TCRdb to the early 2020s). About the study as a whole: The ViraFEST assay stimulated PBMC with viral peptide pools and then used TCR sequencing to identify antigen-specific CD4+ T cell clonotypes by expansion. Each participant got two doses of an mRNA SARS-CoV-2 vaccine, either BNT162b2 or mRNA-1273. Two million PBMC per well were cultured in IMDM with about 4.8% human AB serum, 8 to 10 IU/ml IL-2 and gentamicin, plus 10 ug/ml peptides. In both COVID-19 convalescent patients and infection-naive vaccine recipients, the study compared SARS-CoV-2 spike-specific CD4+ TCR repertoires from before mRNA vaccination with those from after it. A total of around eleven COVID-19 convalescent patients and a few SARS-CoV-2-naive healthy vaccine recipients were included in the full study. The Oncomine TCR Beta short-read assay on an Illumina iSeq 100 was used to sequence cultures from other donors in the study. Results the study describes overall, beyond this receptor: Limitations of the study were the small number of convalescent patients and the absence of early post-infection timepoints. Among healthy vaccine recipients, nearly all vaccine-induced clones were SARS-CoV-2 mono-reactive, and just 1 of 255 was cross-reactive with common cold coronaviruses. Clones induced by infection and clones induced by vaccination both contracted markedly at late timepoints after vaccination, which fits with T cell responses waning over time.

V and J are trimmed by 6 bases and 1 base, and the gene matches miss 3 bases of the junction. CDR1 and CDR2 (MNHEY, SVGAGI) derive from the germline V gene. Inclusive of the bounding cysteine and phenylalanine, the CDR3 is 14 residues long. Of all the DNA, just the CDR3 is kept, 42 bases in frame from base 1. Libraries were made using the immunoSEQ multiplex PCR assay. TCR beta CDR3 sequencing was performed on DNA from the cultured, isolated CD4+ T cells. The authors' pipeline ran thus. The analysis removed non-productive TCR sequences, trimmed reads to the CDR3 region, and retained only CDR3s that were 7 or more amino acids long. Antigen-specific clonotypes were identified with the MANAFEST web app by comparing expansion in peptide wells against reference cultures. Positive clones required FDR<0.05 expansion versus reference and all other wells, odds ratio above 5, and frequency above 0.1% in two replicate wells. Clonotypes significantly expanded in SARS-CoV-2 spike wells and in at least one common cold coronavirus spike condition were defined as cross-reactive. CDR3 similarity was assessed by Levenshtein distance with the stringdist R package, and unrooted trees were built with ape in R 3.6.1. The table was pulled from immuneACCESS by TCRdb, which kept in-frame rearrangements only. Such tables lose some clones; where checked, under half of the loss comes from unresolved V genes, and the rest has no known cause. Clone size and V and J calls were adopted from that table, with D and trimming inferred from the DNA. The sample table contains around 37,000 clones; only one count was recorded for 65% to 75% of them. The ten top clones hold about 3% of the sample.

A remark on this clone: Its antigen remains undetermined. The sample holds no much larger clone one base away, and base qualities are not on file.

After around 10 days of culture, CD4+ T cells were isolated with the EasySep CD4+ T cell isolation kit. Negative nucleocapsid antibody results before and after vaccination confirmed that the healthy vaccine recipients had no prior SARS-CoV-2 infection. Half of the culture medium was replaced with fresh IL-2-containing medium on days 3 and 7. Unless otherwise noted, each peptide stimulation condition was cultured in triplicate wells. PBMC were separated from whole blood using Ficoll-Paque Plus gradient centrifugation and were then either cryopreserved at -140C or used fresh. The QIAamp micro DNA kit was used to extract genomic DNA from the cultured CD4+ T cells.

The sequenced sample was CD4+ T cells from PBMCs cultured without peptide, obtained before COVID-19 vaccination. The chain joins TRBV6-5 to TRBJ2-3; TRBD1 matches 8 bases in the middle. This sequence originates from a human donor who received a COVID-19 vaccine. The DNA sequence reads TGTGCCAGCAGAGACAGGGGAGGCACAGATACGCAGTATTTT. It translates as CASRDRGGTDTQYF.